This TCR beta chain was captured by sequencing in a study of T cells in Graves' hyperthyroidism and ophthalmopathy. Points from the study as a whole: Ophthalmopathy was identified by the model a median around 5.9 months ahead of onset. Ophthalmopathy was told apart from stable hyperthyroidism by a 13 V-J model.

CDR1 is SGHTA, CDR2 FQGNSA, per germline. The CDR3 loop spans 14 amino acids. V gave up 3 bases and J gave up 4 bases, with 13 bases separating them. Based on clinical symptoms, serum thyroxine and TRAb, thyroid ultrasound and orbital computed tomography, diagnoses were reached. This clonotype was seen a few times. The antigen remains unidentified. Amplification targeted TCR beta CDR3 regions from RNA transcripts. The HTBI primer set drove a first-round RT-PCR of the TCR CDR3. TCRdb reprocessed the multiplex PCR reads via MiXCR and lists one record per CDR3 protein. The table includes about 210,000 distinct CDR3 sequences, roughly 18% detected once.

V gene TRBV7-2 combines with J gene TRBJ2-7; D may be TRBD1 (6 bases). Sequencing used blood. The source of this sequence is a man in his fifties with Graves' hyperthyroidism. The CDR3 sequence is CASSLGVRGYEQYF. CDR3 sequence (DNA): TGTGCCAGCAGCTTGGGGGTCAGGGGTTACGAGCAGTACTTC.